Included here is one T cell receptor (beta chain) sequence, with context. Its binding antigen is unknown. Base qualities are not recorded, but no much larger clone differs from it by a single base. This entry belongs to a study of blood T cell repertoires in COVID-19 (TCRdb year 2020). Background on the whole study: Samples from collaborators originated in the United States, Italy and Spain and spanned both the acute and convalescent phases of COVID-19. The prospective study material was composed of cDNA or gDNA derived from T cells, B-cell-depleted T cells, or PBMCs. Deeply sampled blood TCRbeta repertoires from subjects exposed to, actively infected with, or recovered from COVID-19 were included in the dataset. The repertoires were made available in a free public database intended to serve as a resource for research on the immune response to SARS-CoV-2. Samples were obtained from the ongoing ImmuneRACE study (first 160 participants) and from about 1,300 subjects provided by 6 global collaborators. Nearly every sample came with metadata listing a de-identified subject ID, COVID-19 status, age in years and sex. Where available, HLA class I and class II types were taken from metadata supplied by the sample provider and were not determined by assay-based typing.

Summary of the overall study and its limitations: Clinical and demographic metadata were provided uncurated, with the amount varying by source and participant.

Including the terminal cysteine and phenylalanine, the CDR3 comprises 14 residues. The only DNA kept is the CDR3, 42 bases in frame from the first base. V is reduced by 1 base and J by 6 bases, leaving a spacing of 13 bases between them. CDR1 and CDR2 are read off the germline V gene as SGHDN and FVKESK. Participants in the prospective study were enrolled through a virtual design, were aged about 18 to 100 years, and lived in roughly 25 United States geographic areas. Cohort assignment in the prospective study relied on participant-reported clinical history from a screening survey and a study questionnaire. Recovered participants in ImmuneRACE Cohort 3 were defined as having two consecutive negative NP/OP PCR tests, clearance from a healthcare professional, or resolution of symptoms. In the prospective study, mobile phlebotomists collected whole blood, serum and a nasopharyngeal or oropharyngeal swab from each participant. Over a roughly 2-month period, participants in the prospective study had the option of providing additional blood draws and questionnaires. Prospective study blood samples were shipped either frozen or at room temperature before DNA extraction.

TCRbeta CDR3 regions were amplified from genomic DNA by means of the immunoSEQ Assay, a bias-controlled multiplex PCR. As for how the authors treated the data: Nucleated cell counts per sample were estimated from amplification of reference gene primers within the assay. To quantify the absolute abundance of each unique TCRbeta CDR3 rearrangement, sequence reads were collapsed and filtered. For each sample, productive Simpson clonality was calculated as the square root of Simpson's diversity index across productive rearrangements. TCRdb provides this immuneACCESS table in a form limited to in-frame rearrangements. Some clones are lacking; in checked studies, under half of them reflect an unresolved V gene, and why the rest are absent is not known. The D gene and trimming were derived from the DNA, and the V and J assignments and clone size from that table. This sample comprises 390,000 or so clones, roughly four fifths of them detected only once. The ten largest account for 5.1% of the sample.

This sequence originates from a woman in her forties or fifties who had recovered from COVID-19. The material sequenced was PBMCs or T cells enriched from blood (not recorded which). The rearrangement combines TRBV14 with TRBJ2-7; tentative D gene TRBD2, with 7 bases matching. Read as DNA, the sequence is TGTGCCAGCAGCCAAGTAGGGGGGGGCGCCGAGCAGTACTTC. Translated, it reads CASSQVGGGAEQYF.